A selection of T cell receptor beta chains follows, all from one sample in a study of blood T cell repertoires in COVID-19. Here immunoSEQ multiplex PCR was the method, and the copy in TCRdb shows in-frame clones only, minus some. The sample lists around 210,000 clones, 89% occurring once. Sequencing was done on a sample of PBMCs or T cells enriched from blood (not recorded which). The receptors shown here come from a woman aged 18 to 35 who had recovered from COVID-19. Both conserved end residues are part of each CDR3. A D gene is named only where the DNA matches it firmly. Some rows have no size entry. The others give once, few or many, or a class for an expanded clone.

d_gene	v_gene	j_gene	abundance	CDR3aa	CDR3nt
.	TRBV2	TRBJ1-5	.	CASSEVQGRQPQHF	TGTGCCAGCAGTGAAGTTCAGGGGCGTCAGCCCCAGCATTTT
.	TRBV14	TRBJ1-1	few	CASSQGTPSEAFF	TGTGCCAGCAGCCAAGGGACACCTAGTGAAGCTTTCTTT
.	TRBV11-2	TRBJ2-1	.	CASSLEVGSYTRQFF	TGTGCCAGCAGCTTAGAAGTGGGGAGCTATACAAGGCAGTTCTTC
TRBD2	TRBV28	TRBJ2-1	once	CAVSGGPYNEQFF	TGTGCAGTCAGCGGGGGGCCCTACAATGAGCAGTTCTTC
.	TRBV6-5	TRBJ1-1	.	CASSYSNWGGTEAFF	TGTGCCAGCAGTTACTCGAATTGGGGGGGCACTGAAGCTTTCTTT
.	TRBV27	TRBJ2-5	.	CASSLVRGLGSQETQYF	TGTGCCAGCAGTTTAGTGCGGGGATTAGGGTCCCAAGAGACCCAGTACTTC
TRBD2	TRBV18	TRBJ2-5	once	CASSDVAGKETQYF	TGTGCCAGCTCAGACGTAGCGGGTAAAGAGACCCAGTACTTC
TRBD1	TRBV3-1/TRBV3-2	TRBJ2-5	.	CASTIRQGAQETQYF	TGTGCCAGCACTATTCGACAGGGGGCTCAAGAGACCCAGTACTTC
.	TRBV6-5	TRBJ2-2	.	CASRAGQTNTGELFF	TGTGCCAGCAGGGCGGGACAGACTAACACCGGGGAGCTGTTTTTT
.	TRBV10-3	TRBJ1-1	.	CAISESVARSTEAFF	TGTGCCATCAGTGAGTCGGTCGCCCGGAGCACTGAAGCTTTCTTT
.	TRBV2	TRBJ2-7	.	CASLEGGLGYEQYF	TGTGCCAGCCTGGAGGGGGGGTTAGGGTACGAGCAGTACTTC
.	TRBV19	TRBJ2-1	.	CASSIKRVTSGNEQFF	TGTGCCAGTAGTATTAAGCGGGTCACCTCGGGCAATGAGCAGTTCTTC
TRBD1	TRBV7-9	TRBJ2-2	many	CASSLWDSTGELFF	TGTGCCAGCAGCTTATGGGACAGCACCGGGGAGCTGTTTTTT
.	TRBV6-5	TRBJ2-6	.	CASSYGGLGANVLTF	TGTGCCAGCAGTTACGGGGGGTTAGGGGCCAACGTCCTGACTTTC
TRBD1	TRBV5-1	TRBJ2-7	.	CASSPGTGFHEQYF	TGCGCCAGCAGTCCCGGGACAGGGTTCCACGAGCAGTACTTC
TRBD1	TRBV6-6	TRBJ1-5	.	CASSSGGSNQPQHF	TGTGCCAGCAGTTCAGGGGGTAGCAATCAGCCCCAGCATTTT
.	TRBV5-1	TRBJ2-4	.	CASSLGLGRGPLPSINIQYF	TGCGCCAGCAGCTTGGGGTTGGGGCGGGGGCCCCTTCCGTCGATAAACATTCAGTACTTC
.	TRBV5-1	TRBJ1-1	.	CASSLLLNTEAFF	TGCGCCAGCAGCTTGTTATTGAACACTGAAGCTTTCTTT
TRBD1	TRBV5-1	TRBJ1-4	.	CASSLRTGTNEKLFF	TGCGCCAGCAGCCTACGGACAGGGACTAATGAAAAACTGTTTTTT
.	TRBV6-2/TRBV6-3	TRBJ2-5	.	CASSQGLSQETQYF	TGTGCCAGCAGCCAAGGACTGAGTCAAGAGACCCAGTACTTC
.	TRBV29-1	TRBJ1-1	.	CSVGGLMNTEAFF	TGCAGCGTTGGCGGACTTATGAACACTGAAGCTTTCTTT
.	TRBV7-9	TRBJ1-1	.	CASSSPEKNTEAFF	TGTGCCAGCAGCTCCCCCGAGAAGAACACTGAAGCTTTCTTT
TRBD1	TRBV7-9	TRBJ1-5	.	CASSFSLGPQGAFQPQHF	TGTGCCAGCAGCTTTTCCCTCGGGCCCCAGGGGGCTTTTCAGCCCCAGCATTTT
.	TRBV2	TRBJ1-4	.	CASSEASYREKLFF	TGTGCCAGCAGTGAAGCTTCCTACCGGGAAAAACTGTTTTTT
TRBD1	TRBV7-9	TRBJ2-3	.	CASSYLSRGPADTQYF	TGTGCCAGCAGCTACCTGAGCAGGGGGCCGGCAGATACGCAGTATTTT
.	TRBV18	TRBJ1-1	.	CASSPPRVAEAFF	TGTGCCAGCTCACCCCCGCGTGTGGCTGAAGCTTTCTTT
.	TRBV13	TRBJ1-6	.	CASSLGTSHSSPLHF	TGTGCCAGCAGCCTTGGGACATCCCACAGTTCACCCCTCCACTTT
.	TRBV10-1	TRBJ2-2	.	CASRRDSNTGELFF	TGCGCCAGCAGGAGGGACTCCAACACCGGGGAGCTGTTTTTT
TRBD1	TRBV2	TRBJ1-6	.	CASSASTGGGFSPLHF	TGTGCCAGCAGTGCCTCGACAGGGGGCGGTTTTTCACCCCTCCACTTT
.	TRBV10-2	TRBJ1-2	few	CASSLGSGGGYTF	TGCGCCAGCAGTCTTGGCTCCGGAGGGGGCTACACCTTC
TRBD1	TRBV5-1	TRBJ1-1	.	CASSRQGTALNTEAFF	TGCGCCAGCAGCCGACAGGGCACGGCCCTGAACACTGAAGCTTTCTTT
.	TRBV6-5	TRBJ2-2	.	CASSYSISPNTGELFF	TGTGCCAGCAGTTACTCGATTAGCCCGAACACCGGGGAGCTGTTTTTT
TRBD2	TRBV6-4	TRBJ2-3	.	CASSDSTAGGSDTQYF	TGTGCCAGCAGTGACTCGACAGCGGGGGGGTCAGATACGCAGTATTTT
.	TRBV13	TRBJ2-3	.	CASSSTASDTQYF	TGTGCCAGCAGCTCAACAGCTTCAGATACGCAGTATTTT
.	TRBV15	TRBJ1-4	.	CATSRAEEWNEKLFF	TGTGCCACCAGCAGAGCAGAGGAATGGAATGAAAAACTGTTTTTT
TRBD1	TRBV7-9	TRBJ2-2	.	CASSRLGQGTGELFF	TGTGCCAGCAGCCGCCTAGGACAGGGTACCGGGGAGCTGTTTTTT
.	TRBV5-4	TRBJ2-1	.	CASSSRVDNEQFF	TGTGCCAGCAGCTCACGGGTGGACAATGAGCAGTTCTTC
TRBD2	TRBV19	TRBJ2-3	.	CASSPRLAGSTDTQYF	TGTGCCAGTAGTCCCCGCTTAGCGGGCAGCACAGATACGCAGTATTTT
.	TRBV9	TRBJ1-6	.	CASSGASRSPLHF	TGTGCCAGCAGCGGGGCCAGTCGGTCACCCCTCCACTTT
.	TRBV30	TRBJ1-5	.	CAWSVVREGQPQHF	TGTGCCTGGAGTGTAGTCAGGGAGGGTCAGCCCCAGCATTTT
.	TRBV3-1/TRBV3-2	TRBJ2-2	.	CASSQGSTGELFF	TGTGCCAGCAGCCAAGGTAGCACCGGGGAGCTGTTTTTT
.	TRBV4-2	TRBJ1-4	.	CASSQEFQQVYEKLFF	TGTGCCAGCAGCCAAGAATTTCAACAGGTTTATGAAAAACTGTTTTTT